Shown below are 28 T cell receptor beta chains from a single sample sequenced in a study of patients and donors after allogeneic stem cell transplantation (dated by TCRdb to 2018 to 2021). Libraries were prepared through RT-PCR. Sequencing used a NextSeq 550. Through fastp at Q25 and MiXCR, TCRdb rebuilt clones from the public reads, retaining in-frame beta chains. Records with the same CDR3 protein are collapsed into one entry carrying the most frequent genes and DNA. The sample includes some 960,000 distinct CDR3 sequences, with roughly 18% observed a single time. Of the sample, around 6% is held by the ten largest clones. The sample comprised blood, either unsorted or a sorted T cell fraction (not recorded which). These receptors all stem from a human donor who was either an allogeneic HSCT recipient or a stem cell or donor lymphocyte infusion donor (not recorded which). It is not recorded whose cells these are; they may come from a transplant donor.

This clonotype was seen a few times. The gene calls are TRBV6-1 and TRBJ2-1; 12 nucleotides match TRBD2. Trimming cost V 6 bases and J 3 bases; bases outside gene matches: 9. This CDR3 region has 17 residues. Germline lookup yields CDR1 MNHNS and CDR2 SASEGT. CDR3 protein: CASRFTSGGTLYNEQFF. The CDR3 DNA sequence: TGTGCCAGCAGATTTACTAGCGGGGGGACCCTCTACAATGAGCAGTTCTTC.

The genes are TRBV20-1 and TRBJ2-7, with D uncertain. Trimming cost V 5 bases and J 1 base, with 9 bases left between them. The CDR3 has 12 residues. The germline V gene has CDR1 DFQATT and CDR2 SNEGSKA (reference sequence). The CDR3 region is CSAYSSSYEQYF. The CDR3 nucleotides read TGCAGTGCTTACAGTTCTTCCTACGAGCAGTACTTC.

There are a few counts of this clonotype. The chain employs TRBV5-1 and TRBJ2-5, with D tentatively TRBD2 (6 bases). V gave up 0 bases and J gave up 4 bases, with 10 bases separating them. From germline, CDR1 is SGHRS and CDR2 YFSETQ. CDR3 length: 14 residues. The CDR3 loop reads CASSLAGVVETQYF. The CDR3 coding sequence is TGCGCCAGCAGCTTGGCGGGGGTAGTAGAGACCCAGTACTTC.

Only a few counts were recorded for this clonotype. This sequence joins TRBV24-1 and TRBJ2-2; maybe TRBD1 (6 bases). Germline CDR1 reads KGHDR; CDR2 reads SFDVKD. The V end lost 5 bases, the J end lost 2 bases, and 11 bases lay between the germline ends. The length of the CDR3 is 15 residues. The DNA of the CDR3 is TGTGCCACCAGTGCCGGGACACGTAACACCGGGGAGCTGTTTTTT. Amino acids: CATSAGTRNTGELFF.

This clonotype was counted only a few times. The chain carries TRBV29-1 and TRBJ1-2; D may be TRBD1 (5 bases). The germline gives CDR1 SQVTM, CDR2 ANQGSEA. This CDR3 is built from 12 residues. V dropped 4 bases and J dropped 1 base, with 7 bases sitting between them. In nucleotides, the CDR3 is TGCAGCGTTGTCAGGGTTAACTATGGCTACACCTTC. Translation: CSVVRVNYGYTF.

V and J are TRBV7-6 and TRBJ2-1; TRBD1 matches at 7 bases. Trimming took 5 bases from V and 3 from J; bases not matched to a gene: 10. Germline loops: CDR1 SGHVS, CDR2 FNYEAQ. This CDR3 is built from 16 residues. The CDR3 reads CASSPRTGKNYNEQFF. CDR3 nucleotide sequence: TGTGCCAGCAGCCCCCGGACAGGCAAAAACTACAATGAGCAGTTCTTC.

Only a few counts were recorded for this clonotype. The chain recombines TRBV12-3 or TRBV12-4 with TRBJ2-3, with 7 bases identical to TRBD2. The V segment lost 1 base and the J segment 4 bases; nucleotides outside the gene matches: 11. The CDR3 extends over 17 amino acids. This chain's CDR3 is CASSLETSPIPSDTQYF. CDR3 DNA sequence: TGTGCCAGCAGTTTAGAGACTAGCCCCATCCCCTCAGATACGCAGTATTTT.

The rearrangement links TRBV6-2 or TRBV6-3 to TRBJ2-7, with D possibly being TRBD1 or TRBD2 (5 bases each). This CDR3 is built from 14 residues. Trimming removed 0 bases from V and 6 bases from J, with 12 bases in between. CDR1 and CDR2 from the germline V gene are MNHEY and SVGEGT. CDR3 nucleotides: TGTGCCAGCAGTTACTCGATGATGGGGGTCGAGCAGTACTTC. Its protein product is CASSYSMMGVEQYF.

The rearrangement links TRBV5-1 to TRBJ1-4, with D hard to call. CDR1 SGHRS and CDR2 YFSETQ come from the germline V gene. Trimming removed 0 bases at V and 0 bases at J, with 6 bases between. This CDR3 is built from 15 residues. CDR3 DNA sequence: TGCGCCAGCAGCTTGGGTCAGACAACTAATGAAAAACTGTTTTTT. Protein sequence: CASSLGQTTNEKLFF.

This clonotype was picked up a small number of times. The V gene is TRBV7-2, the J gene TRBJ2-3; 11 bases fit TRBD2. With 4 bases clipped from V and 0 bases from J, the junction kept 6 bases outside the gene matches. The germline gives CDR1 SGHTA, CDR2 FQGNSA. This CDR3 contains 17 residues. The CDR3 is CASSSLTSGGSTDTQYF. Here the CDR3 DNA reads TGTGCCAGCAGCTCCCTAACTAGCGGGGGTAGCACAGATACGCAGTATTTT.

This clonotype has ten or more counts. This chain uses TRBV12-3 or TRBV12-4 with TRBJ2-3; D is undetermined. Trimming cost V 2 bases and J 4 bases, with 7 bases left between them. CDR3 length: 13 amino acids. DNA of the CDR3: TGTGCCAGCAGTTTAACAGTCGCAGATACGCAGTATTTT. Amino acid sequence: CASSLTVADTQYF.

V and J are TRBV7-2 and TRBJ2-7; 7 bases are shared with TRBD2. J gave up 2 bases and V 4 bases, and 11 bases lay outside the gene matches. The V gene's germline CDR1 is SGHTA and CDR2 FQGNSA. The CDR3 is 16 amino acids. CDR3 nucleotides: TGTGCCAGCAGCTCGTCTCGAGCGGGGTTTGCCTACGAGCAGTACTTC. It codes for CASSSSRAGFAYEQYF.

A few counts support this clonotype. J is TRBJ2-2 and V is TRBV7-2; 7 bases are shared with TRBD2. This CDR3 has 14 amino acids. The ends lost 5 bases at V and 5 bases at J; junction bases unmatched: 5. CDR1 is SGHTA and CDR2 is FQGNSA in the germline V gene. CDR3 residues: CASSQGGWTGELFF. The CDR3 DNA reads as TGTGCCAGCAGCCAGGGAGGGTGGACCGGGGAGCTGTTTTTT. The full variable domain, rest sourced from reference TRBV7-2 and TRBJ2-2, is GAGVSQSPSNKVTEKGKDVELRCDPISGHTALYWYRQSLGQGLEFLIYFQGNSAPDKSGLPSDRFSAERTGGSVSTLTIQRTQQEDSAVYLCASSQGGWTGELFFGEGSRLTVL.

The table lists this clonotype with a few counts. The J gene is TRBJ1-5, the V gene TRBV7-2; a possible D gene is TRBD1 (6 bases). The CDR3 is made up of 17 amino acids. From germline, CDR1 is SGHTA and CDR2 FQGNSA. V dropped 1 base and J dropped 1 base, with 14 bases sitting between them. CDR3 sequence (DNA): TGTGCCAGCAGCTTAGTCTCATGGGGGGCAAGCAATCAGCCCCAGCATTTT. Translating gives CASSLVSWGASNQPQHF.

J is TRBJ1-1 and V is TRBV29-1, with 7 bases fitting TRBD1. Unmatched junction bases numbered 6, after V lost 8 bases and J lost 6 bases. Germline lookup yields CDR1 SQVTM and CDR2 ANQGSEA. The CDR3 is made up of 11 amino acids. CDR3 sequence (DNA): TGCAGCATAAGGACAGGCCCTGAAGCTTTCTTT. The encoded protein is CSIRTGPEAFF.

V is TRBV5-1 and J is TRBJ2-3; TRBD2 aligns across 10 bases. This CDR3 has 16 residues. Germline V lookup: CDR1 SGHRS, CDR2 YFSETQ. V lost 2 bases, J lost 4 bases, and 7 bases stayed unmatched. The CDR3 spells CASSFLQAGGADTQYF. Written as DNA, the CDR3 is TGCGCCAGCAGCTTCTTACAAGCGGGAGGGGCAGATACGCAGTATTTT.

The chain combines TRBV6-5 with TRBJ1-2; D possibly corresponds to TRBD1 (5 bases). The CDR3 has 13 amino acids. V was cut by 2 bases and J by 7 bases, with 11 bases left in between. Germline V gene data show CDR1 as MNHEY and CDR2 as SVGAGI. The chain's CDR3 is CASSYLDKGGYTF. The CDR3 DNA reads TGTGCCAGCAGTTACCTGGACAAGGGTGGCTACACCTTC.

Many counts were recorded for this clonotype. The chain employs TRBV7-2 and TRBJ1-6, with D unclear. From germline, CDR1 is SGHTA and CDR2 FQGNSA. V was trimmed by 5 bases and J by 7 bases, leaving 9 bases between them. The CDR3 loop spans 13 amino acids. The CDR3 DNA follows: TGTGCCAGCAGCACCCGGTGGAATTCACCCCTCCACTTT. This translates into CASSTRWNSPLHF.

The chain has TRBV3-1 and TRBJ2-7; 10 positions agree with TRBD1. Per the germline V gene, CDR1 is LGHDT and CDR2 is YNNKEL (reference sequence). The CDR3 totals 14 residues. The V and J ends lost 3 bases and 3 bases, in that order; junction bases with no gene match: 2. This CDR3 reads CASSHWDRGYEQYF. CDR3 coding DNA: TGTGCCAGCAGCCACTGGGACAGGGGCTACGAGCAGTACTTC.

The chain couples TRBV27 to TRBJ2-7; 9 nucleotides align to TRBD2. The CDR3 extends over 14 amino acids. Germline V gene sequence: CDR1 MNHEY, CDR2 SMNVEV (reference sequence). Trimming removed 3 bases from V and 4 bases from J; junction bases left unmatched: 4. CDR3 in DNA: TGTGCCAGCAGTTTGAGACTAGCGGTTTACGAGCAGTACTTC. This codes for CASSLRLAVYEQYF.

The chain joins TRBV20-1 to TRBJ2-1; TRBD2 is a possible D gene (6 bases). The ends were cut back, 2 bases at V and 7 bases at J, with 15 bases in the middle. CDR3 length: 14 amino acids. Germline V CDR1 and CDR2: DFQATT, SNEGSKA (reference sequence). CDR3 protein: CSARRRGQLNEQFF. CDR3 sequence (DNA): TGCAGTGCTAGACGGCGGGGCCAGCTTAATGAGCAGTTCTTC.

This clonotype was seen more than once but under ten times. The V call is TRBV2, the J call TRBJ1-1; no clear D. The germline V gene has CDR1 SNHLY and CDR2 FYNNEI. The CDR3 is 13 residues long. V lost 1 base and J 4 bases, leaving 7 bases between the germline ends. CDR3: CASSEEVGTEAFF. As DNA, the CDR3 is TGTGCCAGCAGTGAAGAGGTCGGCACTGAAGCTTTCTTT.

In this sample, this clonotype turned up a few times. This chain uses TRBV15 with TRBJ1-5; TRBD1 agrees at 7 bases. The CDR3 has 14 residues. Germline V gene lookup returns CDR1 LNHNV and CDR2 YYDKDF (reference sequence). J gave up 4 bases and V 7 bases, and 7 bases lay outside the gene matches. In nucleotides, the CDR3 is TGTGCCACCACGCCCGGGACAGCAAATCAGCCCCAGCATTTT. Translation gives CATTPGTANQPQHF.

This clonotype has a handful of counts. The rearrangement uses TRBV20-1 and TRBJ2-3; no clear D. Trimming shortened V by 0 bases and J by 4 bases, and 8 bases separated the two germline ends. The CDR3 runs to 13 residues. Germline V gives CDR1 DFQATT, CDR2 SNEGSKA (reference sequence). This chain's CDR3 is CSAREPISDTQYF. DNA of the CDR3: TGCAGTGCTAGAGAGCCGATATCAGATACGCAGTATTTT.

The V gene is TRBV6-1, the J gene TRBJ1-4; a possible D gene is TRBD1 (5 bases). CDR1 and CDR2 (germline): MNHNS, SASEGT. The V end lost 6 bases, the J end lost 4 bases, and 15 bases lay between the germline ends. This CDR3 comprises 15 residues. Here the CDR3 DNA reads TGTGCCAGCAGCCGGGCGGGACGGATTAATGAAAAACTGTTTTTT. As protein: CASSRAGRINEKLFF.

This clonotype was detected many times. The chain joins TRBV12-3 or TRBV12-4 to TRBJ2-7; D is uncertain. V was cut by 10 bases and J by 1 base, with 14 bases left in between. The CDR3 spans 13 residues. Here the CDR3 reads CATLGPRSYEQYF. As DNA, the CDR3 is TGTGCCACCCTAGGGCCGAGGTCCTACGAGCAGTACTTC.

This clonotype was picked up a small number of times. J is TRBJ1-3 and V is TRBV4-3, with TRBD1 as a possible D gene (5 bases). This CDR3 region has 15 residues. Looked up from germline, CDR1 is LGHNA and CDR2 is YSLEER. V lost 0 bases, J lost 3 bases, and 9 bases lay in between. The CDR3 region is CASSQDQGFGNTIYF. The CDR3 DNA follows: TGCGCCAGCAGCCAAGATCAGGGCTTTGGAAACACCATATATTTT.

This clonotype was observed a few times. The V call is TRBV7-2, the J call TRBJ1-5, with D tentatively TRBD1 (5 bases). The V end was cut by 2 bases, the J end by 0 bases, with 8 bases between. Germline V gives CDR1 SGHTA, CDR2 FQGNSA. This CDR3 is 15 amino acids long. The CDR3 here is CASSLKGLSNQPQHF. DNA for the CDR3: TGTGCCAGCAGCTTAAAGGGACTTAGCAATCAGCCCCAGCATTTT.